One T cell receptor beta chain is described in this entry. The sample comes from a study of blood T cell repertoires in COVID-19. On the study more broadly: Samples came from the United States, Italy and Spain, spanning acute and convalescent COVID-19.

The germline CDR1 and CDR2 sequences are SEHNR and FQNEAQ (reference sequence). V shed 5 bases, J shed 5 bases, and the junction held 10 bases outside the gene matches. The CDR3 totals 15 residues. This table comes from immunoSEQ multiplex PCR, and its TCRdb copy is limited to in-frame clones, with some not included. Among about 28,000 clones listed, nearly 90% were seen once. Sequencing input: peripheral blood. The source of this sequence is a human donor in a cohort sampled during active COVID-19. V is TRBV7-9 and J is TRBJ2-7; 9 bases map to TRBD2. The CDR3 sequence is CASSPLAGATHEQYF. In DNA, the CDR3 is TGTGCCAGCAGCCCCTTAGCGGGAGCAACCCACGAGCAGTACTTC.